One T cell receptor beta chain is described in this entry. The antigen is unknown. Trimming removed 1 base at V and 1 base at J, with 10 bases between. The germline V gene encodes CDR1 SGHTA and CDR2 FQGTGA. The CDR3 runs to 15 residues. These data belong to a study of shared clonotypes between healthy human individuals. Data came from immunoSEQ multiplex PCR; TCRdb stores just in-frame clones and leaves some out. The top ten hold over 1.5% of the sample, which has 550,000 to 800,000 clones, approximately 79% seen once. Study-level results: Rarefaction showed sorted-subset sequencing was incomplete despite large depth. Generally, naive subsets (rather than memory subsets) showed larger estimated richness. For naive CD4 cells, around 5% of clonotypes were shared across a few donors. Non-shared clonotypes had lower generation probabilities than those shared by all four donors.

Source material: memory CD4+ T cells sorted from blood. Subset here: CD45RA-negative fraction. The sequence came from a woman between 25 and 40 years old in good health. The chain recombines TRBV7-3 with TRBJ1-1; D remains unclear. CDR3 in DNA: TGTGCCAGCAGCTTAAGACCCTGGGGGAACACTGAAGCTTTCTTT. Protein product: CASSLRPWGNTEAFF.